The 10 T cell receptor beta chains presented below share a single source sample, sequenced in a study of blood T cell repertoires in COVID-19 (dated by TCRdb to 2018 to 2021). Libraries were constructed by the immunoSEQ multiplex PCR assay. In its TCRdb copy, this immuneACCESS table keeps in-frame sequences only and misses some clones. Where compared with another copy, unresolved V genes explain less than half of these, and the others have no known cause. The sample table contains tens of thousands of clones; only one count was recorded for roughly 88% of them. About 7% of the sample lies in the top ten. Sequencing input: peripheral blood. The source is a woman of 80 years or more with acute or convalescent COVID-19.

The chain links TRBV7-9 to TRBJ2-6; no reliable D call. This CDR3 is 14 amino acids long. Germline CDR1 is SEHNR and CDR2 is FQNEAQ (reference sequence). V was clipped by 5 bases and J by 1 base, with 6 bases between them. CDR3 region: CASSERSGANVLTF. In DNA form, the CDR3 reads TGTGCCAGCAGCGAGAGGTCTGGGGCCAACGTCCTGACTTTC. The variable domain in full, with the rest retrieved from reference TRBV7-9 and TRBJ2-6, is DTGVSQNPRHKITKRGQNVTFRCDPISEHNRLYWYRQTLGQGPEFLTYFQNEAQLEKSRLLSDRFSAERPKGSFSTLEIQRTEQGDSAMYLCASSERSGANVLTFGAGSRLTVL.

This clone showed up just a few times. The chain couples TRBV20-1 to TRBJ1-2; D unresolved. Germline values: CDR1 DFQATT, CDR2 SNEGSKA (reference sequence). The CDR3 has 11 residues. Trimming removed 6 bases from V and 5 bases from J, with 10 bases in between. The CDR3 sequence: CSAAEVYGYTF. CDR3 in DNA: TGCAGTGCCGCGGAGGTTTATGGCTACACCTTC.

The V and J genes are TRBV5-1 and TRBJ1-1; the D is unclear. The CDR3 is made up of 14 amino acids. Trimming cost V 4 bases and J 3 bases, with 13 bases left between them. CDR1 and CDR2 (germline): SGHRS, YFSETQ. The CDR3: CASSAKTRDTEAFF. The CDR3 DNA sequence: TGCGCCAGCAGCGCAAAAACCCGGGACACTGAAGCTTTCTTT.

The CDR3 sequence is CASITQGMWGYTF. CDR3 coding DNA: TGTGCCAGCATCACACAGGGGATGTGGGGCTACACCTTC. The chain couples TRBV28 to TRBJ1-2; 7 nucleotides agree with TRBD1. The CDR3 consists of 13 residues. The V gene end was trimmed by 7 bases and the J gene end by 8 bases; junction bases not matched to a gene: 10. CDR1 is MDHEN, CDR2 SYDVKM, per germline.

J is TRBJ1-2 and V is TRBV27; a possible D gene is TRBD1 (5 bases). In germline, CDR1 is MNHEY, CDR2 SMNVEV (reference sequence). The V and J ends lost 6 bases and 6 bases respectively, with 29 bases between them. This CDR3 region has 18 residues. CDR3 region: CASSRTGRQNRLSDGYTF. The CDR3 coding sequence is TGTGCCAGCAGCCGGACCGGGCGGCAAAACAGGCTTTCGGATGGCTACACCTTC.

CDR3 loop: CAISQYSGGNTDTQYF. CDR3 nucleotides: TGTGCCATCAGCCAATACAGCGGGGGGAACACAGATACGCAGTATTTT. The chain carries TRBV10-3 and TRBJ2-3; 9 bases line up with TRBD2. CDR1 ENHRY and CDR2 SYGVKD come from the germline V gene. There are 16 residues in the CDR3. Trimming at V came to 6 bases and at J to 2 bases, leaving 9 bases not matched to a gene.

This clone was seen only once. V and J are TRBV1 and TRBJ2-4; no DNA check was done on the table's D call, TRBD2. TRBV1 is recorded as a pseudogene. The CDR3 extends over 17 amino acids. Here the CDR3 reads CTSSQQDRRGGLNIQYF. The CDR3 region has the DNA TGCACCAGCAGCCAGCAAGACCGGCGGGGGGGCCTTAACATTCAGTACTTC.

The chain joins TRBV10-3 to TRBJ1-5; 11 bases align to TRBD1. The CDR3 loop spans 17 amino acids. Germline V CDR1 and CDR2: ENHRY, SYGVKD. The V and J ends lost 5 bases and 3 bases, in that order; junction bases with no gene match: 9. CDR3 loop: CAISRDGTGGDNQPQHF. DNA of the CDR3: TGTGCCATCAGTAGAGACGGGACAGGGGGGGACAATCAGCCCCAGCATTTT.

This chain uses TRBV6-2 or TRBV6-3 with TRBJ1-2; TRBD1 agrees at 9 bases. CDR1 MNHEY and CDR2 SVGEGT come from the germline V gene. The CDR3 is made up of 14 amino acids. The ends lost 2 bases at V and 7 bases at J; junction bases unmatched: 5. The CDR3 nucleotides read TGTGCCAGCAGTTACGGACAGGGGAGAGCTGGCTACACCTTC. Encoded protein: CASSYGQGRAGYTF.

The chain uses TRBV29-1 and TRBJ2-5, with D unresolved. Trimming cost V 6 bases and J 1 base, with 15 bases left between them. The germline V gene has CDR1 SQVTM and CDR2 ANQGSEA. The CDR3 is 14 amino acids. CDR3 protein: CSVDANRVQETQYF. CDR3 bases: TGCAGCGTCGACGCGAACAGAGTCCAAGAGACCCAGTACTTC.